Each of the 9 T cell receptor beta chains below was sequenced from the same sample in a study of regulatory T cells in long-lasting Graves disease. The TCR beta library used iRepertoire HTBI primers with Arm-PCR amplification of CDR3. In TCRdb, the multiplex PCR reads were re-called with MiXCR into one record per CDR3 protein. In the table there are about 420,000 distinct CDR3 sequences, around 17% of which are singletons. Time point denoted: newly diagnosed GD, antithyroid drugs for less than 3 months. Scientists built the TCR library using RNA that was extracted from PBMCs. These data were also reused for a study on T cells in Graves' hyperthyroidism and ophthalmopathy.

The sequencing used peripheral blood mononuclear cells (PBMCs), collected at new diagnosis, from a patient treated with antithyroid drugs. Receptors originate from a woman between 18 and 29 years old with Graves disease.

This clonotype was counted a few times. The chain employs TRBV5-1 and TRBJ2-7; TRBD2 might be the D (5 bases). CDR1 and CDR2 (germline): SGHRS, YFSETQ. The V end lost 1 base, the J end lost 5 bases, and 10 bases lay between the germline ends. The CDR3 contains 13 residues. CDR3 DNA sequence: TGCGCCAGCAGCTTGCGAGGGATCGACGAGCAGTACTTC. Translation: CASSLRGIDEQYF.

The table lists this clonotype with a few counts. The chain combines TRBV6-2 or TRBV6-3 with TRBJ1-4, with 8 bases identical to TRBD1. Trimming took 10 bases from V and 6 from J; bases not matched to a gene: 7. The germline gives CDR1 MNHEY, CDR2 SVGEGT. This CDR3 is 13 amino acids long. The CDR3 coding sequence is TGTGCCAACTCAGGACAGGGCTATGAAAAACTGTTTTTT. Translation: CANSGQGYEKLFF.

In this sample, this clonotype turned up many times. CDR3 nucleotides: TGTGCCAGCAGTGAGGTTACAGGGGACACTGAAGCTTTCTTT. Translated, it gives CASSEVTGDTEAFF. The chain links TRBV2 to TRBJ1-1, with 7 nucleotides matching TRBD1. This CDR3 contains 14 residues. J gave up 3 bases and V 3 bases, and 4 bases lay outside the gene matches. Germline CDR1 is SNHLY and CDR2 is FYNNEI. Full variable domain (missing parts from reference TRBV2 and TRBJ1-1): EPEVTQTPSHQVTQMGQEVILRCVPISNHLYFYWYRQILGQKVEFLVSFYNNEISEKSEIFDDQFSVERPDGSNFTLKIRSTKLEDSAMYFCASSEVTGDTEAFFGQGTRLTVV.

This clonotype was seen ten or more times. The chain links TRBV28 to TRBJ1-5; TRBD1 agrees at 10 bases. Trimming at V came to 0 bases and at J to 5 bases, leaving 7 bases not matched to a gene. Germline V lookup: CDR1 MDHEN, CDR2 SYDVKM. The CDR3 has 17 amino acids. The CDR3 DNA reads as TGTGCCAGCAGTTTATGGTTCGGGACAGGGGTGGATCAGCCCCAGCATTTT. It codes for CASSLWFGTGVDQPQHF.

This clonotype has a count of ten or more. The CDR3 coding sequence is TGTGCCAGCAGCGTAGGTGAATGGAGGAATGAGCAGTTCTTC. The encoded protein is CASSVGEWRNEQFF. The chain carries TRBV9 and TRBJ2-1; tentatively, D is TRBD2 (5 bases). Germline V lookup: CDR1 SGDLS, CDR2 YYNGEE. The CDR3 runs 14 residues. The ends were cut back, 0 bases at V and 7 bases at J, with 11 bases in the middle. Using reference TRBV9 and TRBJ2-1 for the parts outside the CDR3, the full variable domain is DSGVTQTPKHLITATGQRVTLRCSPRSGDLSVYWYQQSLDQGLQFLIQYYNGEERAKGNILERFSAQQFPDLHSELNLSSLELGDSALYFCASSVGEWRNEQFFGPGTRLTVL.

This clonotype was observed a handful of times. CDR3 sequence reads: CASSRTGTTSYQETQYF. The CDR3 DNA sequence: TGTGCCAGCAGTCGAACCGGGACTACATCGTACCAAGAGACCCAGTACTTC. The chain has TRBV2 and TRBJ2-5; 7 bases agree with TRBD2. The CDR3 is made up of 17 amino acids. V lost 5 bases, J lost 0 bases, and 12 bases stayed unmatched. The germline CDR1 and CDR2 sequences are SNHLY and FYNNEI.

V is TRBV28 and J is TRBJ2-7; D gene unclear. V shed 5 bases and J shed 2 bases, with 19 bases lying between them. The length of the CDR3 is 16 residues. Germline values: CDR1 MDHEN, CDR2 SYDVKM. The CDR3 nucleotides read TGTGCCAGCAGTGCACTTAGAGGTAGGGATCCCTACGAGCAGTACTTC. Translating it yields CASSALRGRDPYEQYF. Full variable domain (remainder filled in from reference TRBV28 and TRBJ2-7): DVKVTQSSRYLVKRTGEKVFLECVQDMDHENMFWYRQDPGLGLRLIYFSYDVKMKEKGDIPEGYSVSREKKERFSLILESASTNQTSMYLCASSALRGRDPYEQYFGPGTRLTVT.

There are many counts of this clonotype. The chain links TRBV11-2 to TRBJ1-1; no clear D. Trimming pared 6 bases from V and 0 bases from J, leaving 11 bases between. The CDR3 is made up of 14 amino acids. The germline CDR1 and CDR2 sequences are SGHAT and FQNNGV. CDR3 loop: CASRLARMNTEAFF. CDR3 sequence (DNA): TGTGCCAGCAGGCTGGCCCGAATGAACACTGAAGCTTTCTTT.

Of note for this clonotype: A read error is the likely source, as a far larger clone sits one nucleotide away. This chain uses TRBV12-3 or TRBV12-4 with TRBJ2-5, with 8 bases identical to TRBD1. The DNA end is more similar to TRBJ2-1, so the J call may be wrong. CDR3 size: 14 residues. The CDR3 loop reads CASTDLGQANEQFF. The CDR3 coding sequence is TGTGCCAGCACCGATTTGGGACAGGCCAATGAGCAGTTCTTC.